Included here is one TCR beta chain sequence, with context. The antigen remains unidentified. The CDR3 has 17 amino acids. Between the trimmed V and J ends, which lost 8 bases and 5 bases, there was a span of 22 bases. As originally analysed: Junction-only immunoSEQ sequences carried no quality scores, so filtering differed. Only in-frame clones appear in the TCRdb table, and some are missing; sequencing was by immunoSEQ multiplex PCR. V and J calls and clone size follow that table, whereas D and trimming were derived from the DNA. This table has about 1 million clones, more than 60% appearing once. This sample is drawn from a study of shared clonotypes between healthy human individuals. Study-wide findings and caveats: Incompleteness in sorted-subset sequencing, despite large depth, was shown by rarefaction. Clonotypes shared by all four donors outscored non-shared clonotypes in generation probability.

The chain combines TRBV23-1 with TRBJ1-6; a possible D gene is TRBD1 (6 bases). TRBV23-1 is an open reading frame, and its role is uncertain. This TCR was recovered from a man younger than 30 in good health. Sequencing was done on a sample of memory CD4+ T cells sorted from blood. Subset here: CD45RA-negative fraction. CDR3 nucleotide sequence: TGCGCCAGCTTCTATCTAGGCCAGGACAGCGATAATTCACCCCTCCACTTT. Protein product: CASFYLGQDSDNSPLHF.